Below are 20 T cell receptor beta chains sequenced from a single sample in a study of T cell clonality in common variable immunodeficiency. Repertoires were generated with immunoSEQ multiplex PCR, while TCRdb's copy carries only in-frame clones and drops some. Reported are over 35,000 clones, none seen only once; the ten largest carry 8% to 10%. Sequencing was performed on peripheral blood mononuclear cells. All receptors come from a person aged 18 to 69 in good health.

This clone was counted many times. The DNA read from the CDR3 is TGTGCCAGCAGCTTATTAGCGGGAGAGACC. The encoded protein is CASSLLAGET. The CDR3 reads in full as CASSLLAGETQYF. The V and J genes are TRBV7-2 and TRBJ2-5; TRBD2 matches 7 bases. The CDR3 end lies 3 residues beyond the end of the read and is filled in from the germline J gene. With 2 bases clipped from V and 4 bases from J, the junction kept 1 base outside the gene matches. This CDR3 spans 13 amino acids. Germline V gene lookup returns CDR1 SGHTA and CDR2 FQGNSA.

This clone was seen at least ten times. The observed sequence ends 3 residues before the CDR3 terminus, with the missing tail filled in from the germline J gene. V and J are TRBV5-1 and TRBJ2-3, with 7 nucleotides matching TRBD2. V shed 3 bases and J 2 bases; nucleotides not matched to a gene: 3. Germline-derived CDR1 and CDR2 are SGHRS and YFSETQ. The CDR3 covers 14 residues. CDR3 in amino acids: CASSSGTNTDTQYF. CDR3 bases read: TGCGCCAGCAGCTCGGGGACTAACACAGATACG.

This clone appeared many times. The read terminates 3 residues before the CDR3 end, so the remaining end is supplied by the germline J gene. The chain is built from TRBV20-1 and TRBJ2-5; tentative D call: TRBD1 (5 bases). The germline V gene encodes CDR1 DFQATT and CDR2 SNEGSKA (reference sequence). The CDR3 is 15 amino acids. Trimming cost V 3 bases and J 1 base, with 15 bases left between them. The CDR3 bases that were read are TGCAGTGCTAGGTTGGCAGGGTGGTCCCAAGAGACC. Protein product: CSARLAGWSQET. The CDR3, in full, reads CSARLAGWSQETQYF.

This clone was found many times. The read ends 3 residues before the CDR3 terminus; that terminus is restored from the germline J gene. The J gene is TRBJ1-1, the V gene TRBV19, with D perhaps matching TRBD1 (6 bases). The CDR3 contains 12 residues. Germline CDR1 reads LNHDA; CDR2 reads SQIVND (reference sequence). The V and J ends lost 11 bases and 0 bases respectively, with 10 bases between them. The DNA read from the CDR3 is TGTGCCGCGGGGGCTTTGAACACTGAA. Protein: CAAGALNTE. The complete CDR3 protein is CAAGALNTEAFF.

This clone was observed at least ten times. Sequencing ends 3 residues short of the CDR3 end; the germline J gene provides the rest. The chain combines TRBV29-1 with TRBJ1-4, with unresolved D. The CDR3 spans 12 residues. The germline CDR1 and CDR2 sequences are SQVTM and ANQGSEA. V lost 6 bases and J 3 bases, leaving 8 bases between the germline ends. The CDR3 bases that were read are TGCAGCGTCGCAGCGGCTAATGAAAAA. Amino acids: CSVAAANEK. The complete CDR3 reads CSVAAANEKLFF.

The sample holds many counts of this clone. CDR3 DNA (partial): TGCGCCAGCAGCTCCCCTAGCGATGGAGATACG. This translates into CASSSPSDGDT. The whole CDR3 protein reads CASSSPSDGDTQYF. The chain combines TRBV5-1 with TRBJ2-3, with D possibly matching TRBD2 (6 bases). The read ends 3 residues early relative to the CDR3; the germline J gene fills the gap. The germline CDR1 and CDR2 sequences are SGHRS and YFSETQ. This CDR3 contains 14 residues. The V and J ends lost 3 bases and 5 bases respectively, with 13 bases between them.

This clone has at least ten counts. The covered CDR3 bases are TGCAGTGCTGGGGGGTTCTTCATGAACACTGAA. Its translation: CSAGGFFMNTE. The CDR3, in full, reads CSAGGFFMNTEAFF. The rearrangement links TRBV20-1 to TRBJ1-1; D is possibly TRBD1 (5 bases). The read ends 3 residues early relative to the CDR3; the germline J gene fills the gap. The germline V gene encodes CDR1 DFQATT and CDR2 SNEGSKA (reference sequence). With 5 bases removed from V and 0 bases from J, the gap between germline ends came to 13 bases. The CDR3 consists of 14 residues.

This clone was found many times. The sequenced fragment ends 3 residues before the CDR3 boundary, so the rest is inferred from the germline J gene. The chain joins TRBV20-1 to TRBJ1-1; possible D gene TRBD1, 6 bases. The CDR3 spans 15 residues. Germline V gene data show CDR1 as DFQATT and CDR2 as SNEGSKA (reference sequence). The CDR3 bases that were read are TGCAGATCTCCTTATGGGGGGGCTCAGAGCACTGAA. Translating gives CRSPYGGAQSTE. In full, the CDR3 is CRSPYGGAQSTEAFF.

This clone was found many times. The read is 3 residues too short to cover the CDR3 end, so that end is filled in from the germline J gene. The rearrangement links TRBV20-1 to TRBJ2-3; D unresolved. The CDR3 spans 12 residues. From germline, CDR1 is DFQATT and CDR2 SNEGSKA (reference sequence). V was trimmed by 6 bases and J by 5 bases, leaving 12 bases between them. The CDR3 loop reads CSARRPGDTQYF. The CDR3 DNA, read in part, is TGCAGTGCCCGGCGGCCCGGAGATACG.

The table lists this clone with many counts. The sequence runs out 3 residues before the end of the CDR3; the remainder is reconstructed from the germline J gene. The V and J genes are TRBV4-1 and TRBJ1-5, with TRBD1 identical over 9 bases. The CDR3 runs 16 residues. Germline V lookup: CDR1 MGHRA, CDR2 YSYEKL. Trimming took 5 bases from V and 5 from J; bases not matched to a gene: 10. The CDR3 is CASSSYRGPKDQPQHF. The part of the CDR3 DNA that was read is TGCGCCAGCAGCTCGTACAGGGGGCCCAAAGATCAGCCC.

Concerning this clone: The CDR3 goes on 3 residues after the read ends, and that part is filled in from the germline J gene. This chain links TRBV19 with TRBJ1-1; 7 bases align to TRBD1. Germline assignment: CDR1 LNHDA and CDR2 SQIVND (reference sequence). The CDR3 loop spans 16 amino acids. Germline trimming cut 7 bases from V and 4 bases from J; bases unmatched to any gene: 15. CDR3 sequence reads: CASIDPRGRGGTEAFF. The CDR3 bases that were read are TGTGCCAGTATCGACCCGAGGGGGCGAGGGGGCACTGAA.

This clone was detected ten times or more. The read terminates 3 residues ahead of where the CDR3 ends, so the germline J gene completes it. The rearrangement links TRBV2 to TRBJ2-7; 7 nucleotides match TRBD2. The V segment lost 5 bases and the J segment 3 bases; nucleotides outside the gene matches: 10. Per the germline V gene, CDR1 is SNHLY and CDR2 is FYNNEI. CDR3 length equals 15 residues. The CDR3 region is CASSPGAAGNYEQYF. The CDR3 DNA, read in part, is TGTGCCAGCAGTCCCGGGGCAGCGGGAAACTACGAG.

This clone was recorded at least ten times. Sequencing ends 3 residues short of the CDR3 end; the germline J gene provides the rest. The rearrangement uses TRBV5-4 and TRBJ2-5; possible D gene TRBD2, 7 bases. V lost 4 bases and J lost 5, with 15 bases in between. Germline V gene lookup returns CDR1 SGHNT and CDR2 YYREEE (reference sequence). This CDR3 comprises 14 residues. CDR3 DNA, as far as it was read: TGTGCCAGCAGCGTCCCCGGGGGGCGGGAGACC. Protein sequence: CASSVPGGRET. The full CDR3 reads CASSVPGGRETQYF. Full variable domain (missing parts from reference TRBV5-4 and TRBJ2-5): ETGVTQSPTHLIKTRGQQVTLRCSSQSGHNTVSWYQQALGQGPQFIFQYYREEENGRGNFPPRFSGLQFPNYSSELNVNALELDDSALYLCASSVPGGRETQYFGPGTRLLVL.

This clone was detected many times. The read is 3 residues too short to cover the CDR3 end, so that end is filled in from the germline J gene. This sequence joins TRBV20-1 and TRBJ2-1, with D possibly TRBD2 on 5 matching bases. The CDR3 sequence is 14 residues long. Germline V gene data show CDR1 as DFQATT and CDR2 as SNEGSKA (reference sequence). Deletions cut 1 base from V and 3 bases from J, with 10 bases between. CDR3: CSARASGNYNEQFF. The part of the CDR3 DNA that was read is TGCAGTGCTAGAGCCAGCGGTAACTACAATGAG.

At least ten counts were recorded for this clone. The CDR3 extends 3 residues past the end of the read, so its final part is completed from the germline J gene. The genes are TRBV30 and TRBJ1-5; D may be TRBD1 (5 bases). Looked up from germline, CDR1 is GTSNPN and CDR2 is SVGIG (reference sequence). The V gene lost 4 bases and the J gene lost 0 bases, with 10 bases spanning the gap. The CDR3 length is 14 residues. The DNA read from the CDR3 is TGTGCCTGGACTGCGGGGGATAGCAATCAGCCC. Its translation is CAWTAGDSNQP. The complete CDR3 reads CAWTAGDSNQPQHF.

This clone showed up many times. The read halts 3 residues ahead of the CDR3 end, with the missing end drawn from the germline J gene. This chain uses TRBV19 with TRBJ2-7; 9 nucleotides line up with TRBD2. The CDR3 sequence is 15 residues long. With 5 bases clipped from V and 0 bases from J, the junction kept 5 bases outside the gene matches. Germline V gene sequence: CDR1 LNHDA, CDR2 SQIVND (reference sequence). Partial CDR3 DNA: TGTGCCAGTAGTGTCGGACTAGCGACCTCCTACGAG. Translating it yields CASSVGLATSYE. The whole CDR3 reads CASSVGLATSYEQYF.

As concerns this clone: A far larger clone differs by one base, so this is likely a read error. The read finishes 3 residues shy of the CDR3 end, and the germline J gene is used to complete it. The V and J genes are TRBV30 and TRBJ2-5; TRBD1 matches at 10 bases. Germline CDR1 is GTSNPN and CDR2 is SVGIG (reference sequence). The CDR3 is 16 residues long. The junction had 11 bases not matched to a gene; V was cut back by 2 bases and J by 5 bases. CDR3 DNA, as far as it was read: TGTGCCTGGAGTCTACCGGGACAGGGGTGGAGTGAGACC. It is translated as CAWSLPGQGWSET. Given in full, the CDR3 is CAWSLPGQGWSETQYF.

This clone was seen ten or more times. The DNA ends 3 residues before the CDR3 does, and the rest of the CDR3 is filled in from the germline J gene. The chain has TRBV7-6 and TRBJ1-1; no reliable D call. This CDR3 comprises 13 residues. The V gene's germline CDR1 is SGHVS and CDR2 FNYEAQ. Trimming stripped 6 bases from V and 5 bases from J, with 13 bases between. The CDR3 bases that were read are TGTGCCAGCAGACACTCTTCGGGGACTGAA. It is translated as CASRHSSGTE. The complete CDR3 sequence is CASRHSSGTEAFF.

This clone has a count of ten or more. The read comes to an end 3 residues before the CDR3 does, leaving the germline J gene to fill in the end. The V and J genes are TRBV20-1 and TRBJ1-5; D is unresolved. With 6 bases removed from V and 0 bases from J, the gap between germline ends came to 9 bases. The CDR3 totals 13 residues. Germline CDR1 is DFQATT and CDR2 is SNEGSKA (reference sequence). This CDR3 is CSAVADSNQPQHF. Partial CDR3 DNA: TGCAGTGCCGTCGCAGATAGCAATCAGCCC.

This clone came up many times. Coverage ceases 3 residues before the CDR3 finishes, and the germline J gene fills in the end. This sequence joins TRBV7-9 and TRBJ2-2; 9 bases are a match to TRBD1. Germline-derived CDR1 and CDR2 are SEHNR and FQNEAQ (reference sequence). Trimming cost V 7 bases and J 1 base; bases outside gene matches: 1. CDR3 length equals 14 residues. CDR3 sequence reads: CASKGQGNTGELFF. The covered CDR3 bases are TGTGCCAGCAAGGGACAGGGGAACACCGGGGAG.